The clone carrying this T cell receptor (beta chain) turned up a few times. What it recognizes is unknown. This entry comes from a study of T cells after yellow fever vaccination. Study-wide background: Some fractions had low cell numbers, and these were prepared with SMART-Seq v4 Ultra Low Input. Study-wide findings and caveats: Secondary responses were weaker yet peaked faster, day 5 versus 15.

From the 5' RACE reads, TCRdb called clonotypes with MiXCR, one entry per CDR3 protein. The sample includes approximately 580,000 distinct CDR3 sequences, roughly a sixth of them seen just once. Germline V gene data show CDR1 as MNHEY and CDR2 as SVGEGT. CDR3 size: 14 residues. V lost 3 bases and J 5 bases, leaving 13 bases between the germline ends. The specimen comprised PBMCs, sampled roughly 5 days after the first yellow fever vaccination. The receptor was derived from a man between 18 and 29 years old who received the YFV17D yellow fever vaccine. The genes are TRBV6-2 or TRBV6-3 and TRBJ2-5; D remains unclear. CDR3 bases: TGTGCCAGCAGTTATTTTTCGGTTTGGGAGACCCAGTACTTC. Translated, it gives CASSYFSVWETQYF.